This TCR beta chain is from a study of T cells after yellow fever vaccination. General study results and limits: Post-booster reappearance was seen for most primary-vaccination clones (about 95% CD4, roughly 86% CD8). The secondary response was weaker but peaked faster, day 5 versus 15.

The table lists this clonotype with a few counts. Antigen: not known. Template switching by 5'RACE produced TCR cDNA, adding a universal primer site and UMIs. MiXCR, applied by TCRdb to the 5' RACE reads, yields one record per CDR3 protein. The table shows about 340,000 distinct CDR3 sequences, with roughly 8.7% occurring only once. V was pared by 5 bases and J by 2 bases, with 3 bases of the junction left unmatched. Per the germline V gene, CDR1 is SGHTA and CDR2 is FQGNSA. The CDR3 sequence is 15 residues long. This clonotype was obtained from a man aged 18-30 years who received the YFV17D yellow fever vaccine. The genes are TRBV7-2 and TRBJ2-1; 10 nucleotides agree with TRBD1. The source material was PBMCs, sampled on the day of the first yellow fever vaccination. The CDR3 sequence: CASSGDRGAYNEQFF. The CDR3 DNA sequence: TGTGCCAGCAGCGGGGACAGGGGAGCCTACAATGAGCAGTTCTTC. Variable domain in full (rest from reference TRBV7-2 and TRBJ2-1): GAGVSQSPSNKVTEKGKDVELRCDPISGHTALYWYRQSLGQGLEFLIYFQGNSAPDKSGLPSDRFSAERTGGSVSTLTIQRTQQEDSAVYLCASSGDRGAYNEQFFGPGTRLTVL.